These T cell receptor beta chains were read from a single sample in a study of T cells in Graves' hyperthyroidism and ophthalmopathy. TCRdb analysed the multiplex PCR reads with MiXCR anew, one entry per CDR3 protein. Here the sample spans approximately 590,000 distinct CDR3 sequences, 40% to 55% being singletons. Material: peripheral blood or thyroid tissue (not recorded which). These receptors all come from a woman aged 18-29 years with Graves' hyperthyroidism. Both conserved end residues are part of each CDR3. D genes are given only for firm matches. The size entry is marked missing in some rows and otherwise reads once, few, many or a size class.

J gene: TRBJ2-7
V gene: TRBV29-1
clone size: .
D gene: TRBD1
CDR3 protein: CSSRDRQEQYF
CDR3 DNA: TGCAGCTCCCGGGACAGACAAGAGCAGTACTTC

J gene: TRBJ1-1
V gene: TRBV15
clone size: many
D gene: TRBD1
CDR3 protein: CATSRDRVRTEAFF
CDR3 DNA: TGTGCCACCAGCAGGGACAGGGTCAGGACTGAAGCTTTCTTT

J gene: TRBJ1-5
V gene: TRBV7-9
clone size: .
D gene: TRBD1
CDR3 protein: CASSGSGGKGSQPQHF
CDR3 DNA: TGTGCCAGCAGCGGTTCAGGGGGCAAGGGAAGCCAGCCCCAGCATTTT

J gene: TRBJ1-2
V gene: TRBV7-8
clone size: few
D gene: TRBD1
CDR3 protein: CASSTDRESYTF
CDR3 DNA: TGTGCCAGCAGCACGGACAGGGAAAGCTACACCTTC

J gene: TRBJ1-3
V gene: TRBV7-9
clone size: many
D gene: .
CDR3 protein: CASSHGSGNTIYF
CDR3 DNA: TGTGCCAGCAGCCACGGATCTGGAAACACCATATATTTT

J gene: TRBJ1-3
V gene: TRBV19
clone size: many
D gene: .
CDR3 protein: CASSRIGSGNTIYF
CDR3 DNA: TGTGCCAGTAGTCGGATAGGTTCTGGGAACACCATATATTTT

J gene: TRBJ1-2
V gene: TRBV7-9
clone size: .
D gene: .
CDR3 protein: CASSSGTLGRVYGYTF
CDR3 DNA: TGTGCCAGCAGCTCCGGGACACTAGGACGGGTCTATGGCTACACCTTC

J gene: TRBJ2-7
V gene: TRBV20-1
clone size: few
D gene: .
CDR3 protein: CSARGKTYEQYF
CDR3 DNA: TGCAGTGCTAGAGGGAAGACCTACGAGCAGTACTTC

J gene: TRBJ2-5
V gene: TRBV6-5
clone size: .
D gene: .
CDR3 protein: CAISYSNLGTPQETQYF
CDR3 DNA: TGTGCCATCAGTTACTCGAATCTCGGGACACCCCAAGAGACCCAGTACTTC

J gene: TRBJ2-5
V gene: TRBV6-1
clone size: .
D gene: TRBD2
CDR3 protein: CASTRTSGTQYF
CDR3 DNA: TGTGCCAGCACTCGGACTAGCGGGACCCAGTACTTC

J gene: TRBJ1-2
V gene: TRBV6-1
clone size: .
D gene: .
CDR3 protein: CASSRGISYGYTF
CDR3 DNA: TGTGCCAGCAGTAGAGGGATTTCCTATGGCTACACCTTC

J gene: TRBJ2-7
V gene: TRBV20-1
clone size: few
D gene: .
CDR3 protein: CSMVAEDYEQYF
CDR3 DNA: TGCAGTATGGTGGCCGAAGACTACGAGCAGTACTTC

J gene: TRBJ2-5
V gene: TRBV2
clone size: once
D gene: TRBD2
CDR3 protein: CASSGGRGEETQYF
CDR3 DNA: TGTGCCAGCAGCGGCGGGAGGGGAGAAGAGACCCAGTACTTC

J gene: TRBJ1-5
V gene: TRBV19
clone size: .
D gene: .
CDR3 protein: CASRKGNQPQHF
CDR3 DNA: TGTGCCAGTAGGAAGGGGAATCAGCCCCAGCATTTT

J gene: TRBJ1-3
V gene: TRBV25-1
clone size: many
D gene: TRBD1
CDR3 protein: CASSEWTGSSGNTIYF
CDR3 DNA: TGTGCCAGCAGTGAATGGACAGGGAGCTCGGGAAACACCATATATTTT

J gene: TRBJ2-7
V gene: TRBV20-1
clone size: few
D gene: TRBD2
CDR3 protein: CSAYGTSGSYEQYF
CDR3 DNA: TGCAGTGCTTACGGGACTAGCGGATCCTACGAGCAGTACTTC

J gene: TRBJ1-2
V gene: TRBV7-9
clone size: few
D gene: .
CDR3 protein: CASSQGPSSYTF
CDR3 DNA: TGTGCCAGCAGCCAAGGGCCTTCCAGCTACACCTTC

J gene: TRBJ2-5
V gene: TRBV6-4
clone size: .
D gene: TRBD1
CDR3 protein: CASSDHPQGNTQYF
CDR3 DNA: TGTGCCAGCAGTGACCACCCACAGGGGAATACCCAGTACTTC

J gene: TRBJ2-7
V gene: TRBV2
clone size: .
D gene: TRBD2
CDR3 protein: CASSPSTSGSHEQYF
CDR3 DNA: TGTGCCAGCAGTCCCTCAACTAGCGGGAGCCACGAGCAGTACTTC

J gene: TRBJ2-7
V gene: TRBV10-3
clone size: .
D gene: .
CDR3 protein: CASRSLSGSYEQYF
CDR3 DNA: TGTGCCAGCAGGTCCCTTAGCGGCTCCTACGAGCAGTACTTC

J gene: TRBJ2-6
V gene: TRBV19
clone size: .
D gene: .
CDR3 protein: CASSIGAGDVLTF
CDR3 DNA: TGTGCCAGTAGTATAGGGGCAGGCGACGTCCTGACTTTC

J gene: TRBJ1-2
V gene: TRBV15
clone size: .
D gene: .
CDR3 protein: CATSRGDGLGYTF
CDR3 DNA: TGTGCCACCAGCAGAGGTGACGGTCTCGGCTACACCTTC

J gene: TRBJ1-5
V gene: TRBV19
clone size: .
D gene: TRBD1
CDR3 protein: CASSESQGGQDNQPQHF
CDR3 DNA: TGTGCCAGCAGTGAATCACAGGGGGGACAGGACAATCAGCCCCAGCATTTT

J gene: TRBJ2-5
V gene: TRBV7-2
clone size: .
D gene: .
CDR3 protein: CASSGRDLGETQYF
CDR3 DNA: TGTGCCAGCAGCGGAAGAGACTTGGGGGAGACCCAGTACTTC